One and the same sample provided the 15 T cell receptor beta chains below, sequenced in a study of blood T cell repertoires in COVID-19. Clones were sequenced by immunoSEQ multiplex PCR, and TCRdb holds only the in-frame ones, with some missing. The sample includes roughly 250,000 clones, around 82% of them seen just once. The specimen was peripheral blood. The receptors originated from a human donor in a cohort sampled during active COVID-19.

The V and J genes are TRBV2 and TRBJ2-6, with no clear D. Germline CDR1 SNHLY, CDR2 FYNNEI. Trimming stripped 6 bases from V and 0 bases from J, with 6 bases between. The CDR3 is made up of 14 amino acids. CDR3 nucleotides: TGTGCCAGCAGGGAGAGCTCTGGGGCCAACGTCCTGACTTTC. It encodes CASRESSGANVLTF.

The chain joins TRBV5-1 to TRBJ2-5; 7 bases agree with TRBD2. Germline CDR1 SGHRS, CDR2 YFSETQ. With V trimmed by 3 bases and J by 5 bases, 4 bases remained unmatched. This CDR3 is 13 amino acids long. The CDR3 sequence: CASSSPGRETQYF. In nucleotides, the CDR3 is TGCGCCAGCAGCTCTCCCGGGAGGGAGACCCAGTACTTC.

This clone was observed a single time. The V gene is TRBV4-3, the J gene TRBJ2-2; D is possibly TRBD1 (5 bases). Germline CDR1 and CDR2: LGHNA and YSLEER. V lost 1 base to trimming and J lost 0 bases, with 6 bases between them. This CDR3 has 15 amino acids. The CDR3 sequence is CASSQAGTNTGELFF. The CDR3, as DNA: TGCGCCAGCAGCCAAGCAGGGACGAACACCGGGGAGCTGTTTTTT.

The rearrangement joins TRBV5-1 to TRBJ2-7; TRBD1 matches 9 bases. The V gene end was trimmed by 0 bases and the J gene end by 2 bases; junction bases not matched to a gene: 3. CDR1 is SGHRS, CDR2 YFSETQ, per germline. The CDR3 sequence is 15 residues long. The CDR3 region has the DNA TGCGCCAGCAGCTTGGAAGGGACAGGGCCCTACGAGCAGTACTTC. This sequence encodes CASSLEGTGPYEQYF.

The V gene is TRBV7-2, the J gene TRBJ2-3; D remains unclear. Looked up from germline, CDR1 is SGHTA and CDR2 is FQGNSA. V dropped 2 bases and J dropped 2 bases, with 11 bases sitting between them. This CDR3 has 15 amino acids. This CDR3 is CASSLKPYDTDTQYF. The CDR3 region has the DNA TGTGCCAGCAGCTTAAAGCCCTACGACACAGATACGCAGTATTTT. Full variable domain (rest looked up from reference TRBV7-2 and TRBJ2-3): GAGVSQSPSNKVTEKGKDVELRCDPISGHTALYWYRQSLGQGLEFLIYFQGNSAPDKSGLPSDRFSAERTGGSVSTLTIQRTQQEDSAVYLCASSLKPYDTDTQYFGPGTRLTVL.

This clone was observed a single time. V gene TRBV6-5 combines with J gene TRBJ2-1; a weak D match, TRBD2 (6 bases). The length of the CDR3 is 12 residues. The V end was cut by 6 bases, the J end by 9 bases, with 12 bases between. Germline CDR1 MNHEY, CDR2 SVGAGI. CDR3 DNA sequence: TGTGCCAGCAGCCGCGGGACCTCTGAGCAGTTCTTC. Translating it yields CASSRGTSEQFF.

The gene calls are TRBV29-1 and TRBJ1-1; 7 bases line up with TRBD1. The CDR3 consists of 11 residues. CDR1 SQVTM and CDR2 ANQGSEA come from the germline V gene. The V segment lost 6 bases and the J segment 4 bases; nucleotides outside the gene matches: 2. The CDR3 region is CSVNRGTEAFF. Written as DNA, the CDR3 is TGCAGCGTCAACAGGGGCACTGAAGCTTTCTTT.

V gene TRBV18 combines with J gene TRBJ1-4; 8 bases map to TRBD1. The V segment lost 4 bases and the J segment 8 bases; nucleotides outside the gene matches: 9. CDR1 and CDR2 (germline): KGHSH, LQKENI. The CDR3 runs to 15 residues. The CDR3 reads CASSHKDRAGEKLFF. CDR3 in DNA: TGTGCCAGCTCACACAAGGACAGGGCCGGAGAAAAACTGTTTTTT.

This clone was observed once. This sequence joins TRBV6-5 and TRBJ1-2; 7 bases align to TRBD1. Trimming took 0 bases from V and 0 from J; bases not matched to a gene: 1. CDR1 is MNHEY, CDR2 SVGAGI, per germline. The CDR3 spans 15 residues. The CDR3 sequence is CASSYSGGANYGYTF. CDR3 bases: TGTGCCAGCAGTTACTCAGGGGGCGCTAACTATGGCTACACCTTC.

The J gene is TRBJ1-2, the V gene TRBV5-1, with TRBD1 matching over 7 bases. This CDR3 is 14 amino acids long. V was pared by 2 bases and J by 7 bases, with 8 bases of the junction left unmatched. Germline CDR1 SGHRS, CDR2 YFSETQ. CDR3 in DNA: TGCGCCAGCAGCTTTTCAGGGGGTCTGCTTGGCTACACCTTC. Its translation is CASSFSGGLLGYTF.

The rearrangement uses TRBV28 and TRBJ1-5; possibly TRBD1 for D (6 bases). This CDR3 has 12 residues. The V gene lost 5 bases and the J gene lost 6 bases, with 8 bases spanning the gap. The germline gives CDR1 MDHEN, CDR2 SYDVKM. The CDR3 DNA reads as TGTGCCAGCAGTACAGGGTTTCAGCCCCAGCATTTT. Translated: CASSTGFQPQHF.

The J gene is TRBJ2-3, the V gene TRBV24-1, with TRBD1 matching over 11 bases. Germline-derived CDR1 and CDR2 are KGHDR and SFDVKD. V lost 4 bases and J lost 5; bases outside the gene matches: 4. There are 15 residues in the CDR3. The CDR3 loop reads CATSEGTGGRDTQYF. The CDR3 DNA is TGTGCCACCAGTGAGGGGACAGGGGGTAGAGATACGCAGTATTTT.

This chain joins TRBV24-1 and TRBJ2-2; D unresolved. Germline V gives CDR1 KGHDR, CDR2 SFDVKD. Trimming took 4 bases from V and 0 from J, leaving 14 bases between them. This CDR3 has 17 amino acids. The CDR3 coding sequence is TGTGCCACCAGTGAAACTACCCGTGCAGCGAACACCGGGGAGCTGTTTTTT. It yields the protein CATSETTRAANTGELFF.

The J gene is TRBJ1-5, the V gene TRBV6-5; 8 bases line up with TRBD1. Per the germline V gene, CDR1 is MNHEY and CDR2 is SVGAGI. Trimming at V came to 6 bases and at J to 1 base, leaving 5 bases not matched to a gene. CDR3 length equals 15 residues. The CDR3 spells CASSRTGTSNQPQHF. The CDR3 region has the DNA TGTGCCAGCAGCCGGACAGGGACCAGCAATCAGCCCCAGCATTTT.

This rearrangement joins TRBV11-2 to TRBJ1-2; the D gene is possibly TRBD1 (6 bases). The CDR3 runs 15 residues. V lost 4 bases, J lost 4 bases, and 16 bases lay in between. CDR1 and CDR2 from the germline V gene are SGHAT and FQNNGV. CDR3 sequence: CASSSNRVLSYGYTF. As DNA, the CDR3 is TGTGCCAGCAGCTCTAACAGGGTTCTTTCCTATGGCTACACCTTC.